This T cell receptor beta chain was sequenced during a study of T cell responses to AZD1222 COVID-19 vaccine. TCRdb's table, derived via immunoSEQ multiplex PCR, lists solely in-frame clones and lacks some. The sample lists approximately 110,000 clones, roughly nine tenths seen once, with about 2.5% in the top ten. The study, taken as a whole, reports: Among vaccine-associated CD4 TCRs, coverage spanned spike, with dominance at 160-218 and 743-854. Recipients of AZD1222 seropositive at baseline numbered only 5 or 6. Reportedly, nearly half of unique spike TCRs recognized epitopes outside B.1.351/B.1.1.7 mutations.

V was cut by 6 bases and J by 6 bases, with 23 bases left in between. The CDR3 covers 16 residues. Germline CDR1 and CDR2: GTSNPN and SVGIG (reference sequence). About this clone: Its target is unknown.

The J gene is TRBJ1-4, the V gene TRBV30; unclear D gene. Sequencing used peripheral blood, obtained 28 days after the second AZD1222 dose. This receptor was identified in an adult who received the AZD1222 COVID-19 vaccine. Here the CDR3 reads CACRRALSSGDEKLFF. Written as DNA, the CDR3 is TGTGCCTGTCGCCGGGCCCTAAGCTCAGGAGATGAAAAACTGTTTTTT.